This TCR beta chain stems from a study of blood T cell repertoires in COVID-19. Looking at the study overall: Samples representing acute and convalescent COVID-19 were sourced from the United States, Italy and Spain.

Clinical histories supplied by participants themselves formed the basis of cohort assignment. Each recovered donor of Cohort 3 presented with two negative PCRs, clearance, or symptom resolution. Profiling relied on immunoSEQ multiplex PCR, and the TCRdb table lists in-frame clones only, not all of them. The sample contains around 250,000 clones, around 89% of which appear only once. Sequencing was performed on PBMCs or T cells enriched from blood (not recorded which). This receptor was taken from a young woman who had recovered from COVID-19.

The CDR3 DNA reads TGTGCCTCCGGACTAGATACCTACAATGAGCAGTTCTTC. This gives the protein CASGLDTYNEQFF. The chain employs TRBV7-2 and TRBJ2-1; 7 positions match TRBD2. Per germline, CDR1 SGHTA and CDR2 FQGNSA. The V segment lost 11 bases and the J segment 2 bases; nucleotides outside the gene matches: 6. This CDR3 is 13 amino acids long.